These 26 T cell receptor beta chains share one sample of origin, sequenced in a study of blood T cell repertoires in COVID-19 (dated by TCRdb to about 2020). The method behind the library was the immunoSEQ multiplex PCR assay. Entries here come from immuneACCESS through TCRdb and include only in-frame sequences with V and J called. Some clones fail to appear in such tables; in the studies checked, an unresolved V gene covers under half of the shortfall, and the cause of the remainder is unknown. Recorded for this sample are some 60,000 clones; more than 70% of them occurred a single time. The top ten constitute 15% to 25% of the sample. Specimen: peripheral blood. These receptors were obtained from a man aged 25-45 years with COVID-19, enrolled during active disease.

This clone has just one count. Within the sample, other DNA sequences also encode this same CDR3. This chain connects TRBV5-1 to TRBJ2-5, with TRBD1 matching 12 bases. Looked up from germline, CDR1 is SGHRS and CDR2 is YFSETQ. This CDR3 is built from 15 residues. V gave up 5 bases and J gave up 4 bases; unmatched junction bases: 6. The CDR3 protein is CASSTGTGGGETQYF. For the CDR3, the DNA is TGCGCCAGCAGTACCGGGACAGGGGGCGGAGAGACCCAGTACTTC. Full variable domain (outside the CDR3, taken from reference TRBV5-1 and TRBJ2-5): KAGVTQTPRYLIKTRGQQVTLSCSPISGHRSVSWYQQTPGQGLQFLFEYFSETQRNKGNFPGRFSGRQFSNSRSEMNVSTLELGDSALYLCASSTGTGGGETQYFGPGTRLLVL.

The rearrangement uses TRBV6-5 and TRBJ1-6; a weak D match, TRBD1 (6 bases). This CDR3 is 14 amino acids long. Germline CDR1 is MNHEY and CDR2 is SVGAGI. Trimming removed 10 bases at V and 8 bases at J, with 18 bases between. CDR3 DNA sequence: TGTGCCACCGGGACACTTACCGCCTATTCACCCCTCCACTTT. Encoded protein: CATGTLTAYSPLHF.

The chain carries TRBV28 and TRBJ2-5; 10 positions match TRBD2. The CDR3 sequence is 16 residues long. Trimming removed 2 bases from V and 9 bases from J; junction bases left unmatched: 12. Germline CDR1 reads MDHEN; CDR2 reads SYDVKM. The CDR3: CASSLPQAGGRLAQYF. As DNA, the CDR3 is TGTGCCAGCAGTTTACCCCAAGCGGGGGGGCGTTTGGCCCAGTACTTC.

The CDR3, as DNA: TGTGCCAGCAGCGTAGACGGGACTACAGATACGCAGTATTTT. Translating gives CASSVDGTTDTQYF. V is TRBV9 and J is TRBJ2-3, with D possibly being TRBD2 (6 bases). Germline CDR1 is SGDLS and CDR2 is YYNGEE. Trimming cost V 0 bases and J 3 bases, with 8 bases left between them. The CDR3 consists of 14 residues.

This chain connects TRBV7-8 to TRBJ2-1; the D gene is possibly TRBD1 (6 bases). Germline-derived CDR1 and CDR2 are SGHVS and FQNEAQ. The V and J ends lost 2 bases and 5 bases respectively, with 16 bases between them. The CDR3 totals 16 residues. Here the CDR3 DNA reads TGTGCCAGCAGCTTAAAACTCAGGGGTCGCGACAATGAGCAGTTCTTC. This encodes CASSLKLRGRDNEQFF.

The V call is TRBV28, the J call TRBJ1-1; the match to TRBD1 covers 9 bases. The CDR3 totals 13 residues. V was clipped by 7 bases and J by 11 bases; unmatched bases: 11. Germline CDR1 MDHEN, CDR2 SYDVKM. In DNA form, the CDR3 reads TGTGCCAGCACCCGAACACAGGGGGCGGGGGCTTTCTTT. As protein: CASTRTQGAGAFF.

The rearrangement links TRBV30 to TRBJ1-1; TRBD1 is a possible D gene (5 bases). V gave up 1 base and J gave up 1 base, with 10 bases separating them. This CDR3 spans 14 amino acids. Germline V gene data show CDR1 as GTSNPN and CDR2 as SVGIG (reference sequence). The CDR3 sequence is CAWSAGRANTEAFF. The CDR3 DNA is TGTGCCTGGAGTGCGGGCAGGGCGAACACTGAAGCTTTCTTT.

The V call is TRBV6-5, the J call TRBJ1-2; tentatively, D is TRBD1 (5 bases). This CDR3 region has 13 residues. The V gene's germline CDR1 is MNHEY and CDR2 SVGAGI. Between the trimmed V and J ends, which lost 5 bases and 2 bases, there was a span of 9 bases. CDR3 loop: CASSQTENYGYTF. As DNA, the CDR3 is TGTGCCAGCAGTCAGACAGAGAACTATGGCTACACCTTC.

This clone was observed many times. V gene TRBV6-4 combines with J gene TRBJ2-1, with 13 nucleotides matching TRBD2. Germline V gene lookup returns CDR1 MRHNA and CDR2 SNTAGT. The V segment lost 6 bases and the J segment 4 bases; nucleotides outside the gene matches: 6. This CDR3 region has 16 residues. The CDR3 is CASSPVLAGGYNEQFF. In DNA, the CDR3 is TGTGCCAGCAGCCCAGTACTAGCGGGGGGGTACAATGAGCAGTTCTTC.

The chain combines TRBV30 with TRBJ2-7, with D tentatively TRBD2 (5 bases). The CDR3 consists of 14 residues. The V end lost 0 bases, the J end lost 5 bases, and 14 bases lay between the germline ends. The germline V gene encodes CDR1 GTSNPN and CDR2 SVGIG (reference sequence). The CDR3 is CAWSVPPTRNEQYF. The CDR3 DNA reads TGTGCCTGGAGTGTCCCGCCCACTAGGAACGAGCAGTACTTC.

The chain uses TRBV5-4 and TRBJ1-2; D perhaps matches TRBD1 (5 bases). Trimming removed 0 bases from V and 2 bases from J, with 5 bases in between. Germline V gene lookup returns CDR1 SGHNT and CDR2 YYREEE (reference sequence). The CDR3 consists of 13 residues. CDR3 loop: CASSLAGNYGYTF. The CDR3 DNA sequence: TGTGCCAGCAGCTTGGCAGGGAACTATGGCTACACCTTC.

This clone was seen a few times. The rearrangement uses TRBV4-2 and TRBJ1-2; D unresolved. Germline CDR1 LGHNA, CDR2 YNFKEQ. The CDR3 sequence is 17 residues long. Deletions cut 0 bases from V and 0 bases from J, with 14 bases between. CDR3: CASSQEPVGGANYGYTF. The CDR3 DNA reads as TGTGCCAGCAGCCAAGAACCGGTCGGAGGCGCTAACTATGGCTACACCTTC.

V gene TRBV15 combines with J gene TRBJ2-3; 7 bases match TRBD2. The CDR3 sequence is 13 residues long. The germline V gene has CDR1 LNHNV and CDR2 YYDKDF (reference sequence). J was trimmed by 5 bases and V by 6 bases; bases with no gene match: 5. The CDR3 DNA follows: TGTGCCACCAGGGGAACTAGCGTAGATACGCAGTATTTT. Translation gives CATRGTSVDTQYF.

J is TRBJ2-1 and V is TRBV29-1; weak D call: TRBD1 (6 bases). With 6 bases removed from V and 5 bases from J, the gap between germline ends came to 20 bases. This CDR3 is 15 amino acids long. Germline assignment: CDR1 SQVTM and CDR2 ANQGSEA. The CDR3 bases are TGCAGCGTGAGGACAGCCGGAGATCCCGACAATGAGCAGTTCTTC. Translating gives CSVRTAGDPDNEQFF.

This sequence joins TRBV3-1 (or the pseudogene TRBV3-2) and TRBJ2-7; TRBD2 matches at 8 bases. Germline lookup yields CDR1 LGHDT and CDR2 YNNKEL (reference sequence). CDR3 length: 15 residues. Trimming took 4 bases from V and 2 from J; bases not matched to a gene: 7. The CDR3 DNA sequence: TGTGCCAGCAGCCCGGGACTAGTTGGGCCCTACGAGCAGTACTTC. This encodes CASSPGLVGPYEQYF.

This chain connects TRBV2 to TRBJ2-1; D is undetermined. This CDR3 region has 12 residues. Germline CDR1 and CDR2: SNHLY and FYNNEI. Trimming shortened V by 9 bases and J by 0 bases, and 6 bases separated the two germline ends. In DNA, the CDR3 is TGTGCCAGTCGGAGCTCCTACAATGAGCAGTTCTTC. Amino acids: CASRSSYNEQFF.

The J gene is TRBJ2-6, the V gene TRBV7-9, with 7 positions matching TRBD1. Trimming removed 5 bases from V and 3 bases from J; junction bases left unmatched: 4. In germline, CDR1 is SEHNR, CDR2 FQNEAQ (reference sequence). The CDR3 loop spans 15 amino acids. The CDR3 region is CASSLRGYGANVLTF. CDR3 nucleotide sequence: TGTGCCAGCAGCCTCAGGGGGTATGGGGCCAACGTCCTGACTTTC.

This chain connects TRBV19 to TRBJ1-6, with 9 bases aligning to TRBD1. The trim removed 5 bases at V and 11 bases at J, leaving 4 bases unmatched. Germline lookup yields CDR1 LNHDA and CDR2 SQIVND (reference sequence). The CDR3 sequence is 13 residues long. CDR3 sequence reads: CASSYRGLTPLHF. DNA of the CDR3: TGTGCCAGTAGTTACAGGGGGCTAACACCCCTCCACTTT.

V is TRBV7-8 and J is TRBJ1-5, with TRBD1 matching 8 bases. This CDR3 has 19 amino acids. From germline, CDR1 is SGHVS and CDR2 FQNEAQ. Germline trimming cut 0 bases from V and 2 bases from J; bases unmatched to any gene: 12. The CDR3 nucleotides read TGTGCCAGCAGCTTAGCGCCTACCGGCGAGGACAGGGGCAATCAGCCCCAGCATTTT. Translated: CASSLAPTGEDRGNQPQHF.

The chain combines TRBV7-9 with TRBJ2-2; possibly TRBD1 for D (5 bases). The germline V and J ends were trimmed by 4 bases and 6 bases, with 12 bases remaining between them. CDR1 is SEHNR, CDR2 FQNEAQ, per germline (reference sequence). This CDR3 region has 14 residues. Here the CDR3 reads CASSSQGHPGELFF. CDR3 in DNA: TGTGCCAGCAGCTCCCAGGGCCACCCCGGGGAGCTGTTTTTT.

The chain has TRBV7-2 and TRBJ1-4; TRBD1 is a possible D gene (6 bases). The ends were cut back, 4 bases at V and 2 bases at J, with 11 bases in the middle. Germline V lookup: CDR1 SGHTA, CDR2 FQGNSA. This CDR3 is 15 amino acids long. DNA for the CDR3: TGTGCCAGCAGCTCACAGGGTTGGACTAATGAAAAACTGTTTTTT. Translating gives CASSSQGWTNEKLFF.

The chain is built from TRBV6-2 or TRBV6-3 and TRBJ1-5, with D tentatively TRBD1 (5 bases). The ends were cut back, 1 base at V and 4 bases at J, with 17 bases in the middle. CDR3 length: 17 amino acids. Germline V gene lookup returns CDR1 MNHEY and CDR2 SVGEGT. The CDR3 sequence: CASSYLSQGNVNQPQHF. The DNA for the CDR3 is TGTGCCAGCAGTTACTTATCGCAGGGAAACGTTAATCAGCCCCAGCATTTT.

V is TRBV7-2 and J is TRBJ1-5, with D possibly TRBD1 on 5 matching bases. V was trimmed by 1 base and J by 1 base, leaving 11 bases between them. Germline lookup yields CDR1 SGHTA and CDR2 FQGNSA. This CDR3 has 16 residues. The CDR3 here is CASSLDGGGSNQPQHF. Written as DNA, the CDR3 is TGTGCCAGCAGCTTAGACGGGGGGGGAAGCAATCAGCCCCAGCATTTT. The full variable domain, its missing parts supplied by reference TRBV7-2 and TRBJ1-5, is GAGVSQSPSNKVTEKGKDVELRCDPISGHTALYWYRQSLGQGLEFLIYFQGNSAPDKSGLPSDRFSAERTGGSVSTLTIQRTQQEDSAVYLCASSLDGGGSNQPQHFGDGTRLSIL.

The chain uses TRBV29-1 and TRBJ2-3; 11 positions match TRBD2. CDR3 length: 15 amino acids. The V and J ends lost 1 base and 5 bases, in that order; junction bases with no gene match: 5. CDR1 SQVTM and CDR2 ANQGSEA come from the germline V gene. The CDR3: CSVEGLAGNEDTQYF. CDR3 coding DNA: TGCAGCGTTGAAGGACTAGCGGGGAATGAAGATACGCAGTATTTT.

V gene TRBV6-6 combines with J gene TRBJ1-3; no firm D call. V lost 5 bases and J lost 0, with 17 bases in between. The CDR3 sequence is 17 residues long. The germline CDR1 and CDR2 sequences are MNHNY and SVGAGI (reference sequence). This chain's CDR3 is CASSLGPATYSGNTIYF. For the CDR3, the DNA is TGTGCCAGCAGTCTTGGGCCAGCCACTTACTCTGGAAACACCATATATTTT.

The J gene is TRBJ2-7, the V gene TRBV30, with D unclear. The V and J ends lost 2 bases and 9 bases respectively, with 14 bases between them. There are 12 residues in the CDR3. CDR1 GTSNPN and CDR2 SVGIG come from the germline V gene (reference sequence). CDR3 sequence reads: CAWSKGAEVQYF. The CDR3 DNA is TGTGCCTGGAGTAAAGGCGCCGAGGTGCAGTACTTC.